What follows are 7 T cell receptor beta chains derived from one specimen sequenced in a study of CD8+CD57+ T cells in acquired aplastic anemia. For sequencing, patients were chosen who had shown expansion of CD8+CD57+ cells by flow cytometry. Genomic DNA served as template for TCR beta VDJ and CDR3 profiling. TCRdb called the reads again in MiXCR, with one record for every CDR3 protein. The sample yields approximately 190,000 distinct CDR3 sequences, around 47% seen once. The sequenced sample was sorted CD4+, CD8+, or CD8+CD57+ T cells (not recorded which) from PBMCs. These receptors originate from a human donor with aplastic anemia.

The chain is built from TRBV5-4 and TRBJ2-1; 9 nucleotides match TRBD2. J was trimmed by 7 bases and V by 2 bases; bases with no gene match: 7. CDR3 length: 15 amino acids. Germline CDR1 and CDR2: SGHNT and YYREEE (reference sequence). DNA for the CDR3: TGTGCCAGCAGCTTAGCTAGCGGGGCTGCGAATGAGCAGTTCTTC. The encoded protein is CASSLASGAANEQFF.

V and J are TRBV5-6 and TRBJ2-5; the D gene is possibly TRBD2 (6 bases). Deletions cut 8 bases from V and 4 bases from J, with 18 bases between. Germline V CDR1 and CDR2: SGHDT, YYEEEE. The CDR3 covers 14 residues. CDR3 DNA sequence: TGTGCCAGTGCATCGGCCGCCGGGAGAGAGACCCAGTACTTC. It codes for CASASAAGRETQYF.

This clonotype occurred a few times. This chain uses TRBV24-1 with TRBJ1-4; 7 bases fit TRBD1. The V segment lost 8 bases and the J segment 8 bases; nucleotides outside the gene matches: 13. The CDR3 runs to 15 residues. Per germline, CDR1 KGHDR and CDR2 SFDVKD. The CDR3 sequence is CATTLPGQSEEKLFF. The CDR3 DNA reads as TGTGCCACCACATTACCGGGACAGTCAGAGGAAAAACTGTTTTTT.

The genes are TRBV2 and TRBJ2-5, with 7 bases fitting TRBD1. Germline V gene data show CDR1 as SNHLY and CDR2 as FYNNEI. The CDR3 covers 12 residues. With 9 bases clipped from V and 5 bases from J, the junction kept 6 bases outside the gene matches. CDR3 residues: CASFTGAETQYF. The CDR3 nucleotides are TGTGCCAGTTTTACAGGGGCGGAGACCCAGTACTTC. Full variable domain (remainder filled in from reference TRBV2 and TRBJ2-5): EPEVTQTPSHQVTQMGQEVILRCVPISNHLYFYWYRQILGQKVEFLVSFYNNEISEKSEIFDDQFSVERPDGSNFTLKIRSTKLEDSAMYFCASFTGAETQYFGPGTRLLVL.

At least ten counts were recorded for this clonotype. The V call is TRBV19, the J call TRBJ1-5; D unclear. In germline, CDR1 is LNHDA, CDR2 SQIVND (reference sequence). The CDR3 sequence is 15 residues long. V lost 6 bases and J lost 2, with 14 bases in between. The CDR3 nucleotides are TGTGCCAGTAGCCTAACCGGCGGGGGCAATCAGCCCCAGCATTTT. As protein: CASSLTGGGNQPQHF.

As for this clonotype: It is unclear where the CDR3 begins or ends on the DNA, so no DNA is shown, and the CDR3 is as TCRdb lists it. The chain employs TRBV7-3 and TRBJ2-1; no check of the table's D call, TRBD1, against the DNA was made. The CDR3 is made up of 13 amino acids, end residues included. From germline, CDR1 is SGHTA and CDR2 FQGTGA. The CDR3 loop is CASSFGPGNEQFF.

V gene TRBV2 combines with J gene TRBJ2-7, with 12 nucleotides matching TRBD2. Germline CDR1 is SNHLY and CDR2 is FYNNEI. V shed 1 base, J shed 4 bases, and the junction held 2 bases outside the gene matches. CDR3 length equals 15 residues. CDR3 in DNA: TGTGCCAGCAGTGAAGTGACTAGCGGGAGATACGAGCAGTACTTC. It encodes CASSEVTSGRYEQYF.